The next 9 T cell receptor beta chains were all read from a single sample in a study of tumor and adjacent non-tumor tissue in lung cancer. RNA was extracted from bulk tissue without any cell sorting. This non-tumor lung sample came from over 3 cm beyond the tumor edge. A modified ARM-PCR protocol with three rounds of nested PCR amplified TCRbeta. Via MiXCR, TCRdb re-called the multiplex PCR reads, giving one row per CDR3 protein. The sample lists about 90,000 distinct CDR3 sequences; around 80% were seen once. Sequencing was performed on distant non-tumor lung tissue. The receptors derive from a woman aged 45-65 years with non-small cell lung cancer.

As concerns this clonotype: Mismatch with germline at one junction end may stem from a read error. V gene TRBV6-2 or TRBV6-3 combines with J gene TRBJ2-3, with D perhaps TRBD2 (6 bases). The germline CDR1 and CDR2 sequences are MNHEY and SVGEGT. This CDR3 is 13 amino acids long. The CDR3: CASRSVGGDMQYF. The CDR3 DNA is TGTGCCAGCAGGAGTGTAGGAGGGGATATGCAGTATTTT.

This chain connects TRBV7-2 to TRBJ2-1; 16 bases line up with TRBD2. CDR1 and CDR2 from the germline V gene are SGHTA and FQGNSA. The CDR3 has 16 amino acids. V lost 5 bases to trimming and J lost 9 bases; unmatched junction nucleotides: 7. The CDR3 nucleotides are TGTGCCAGCAGCGCCATGGGACTAGCGGGAGGGTTTGAGCAGTTCTTC. The encoded protein is CASSAMGLAGGFEQFF.

Details on this clonotype: At one end the junction does not follow the germline gene, possibly because of a read error. V gene TRBV5-1 combines with J gene TRBJ1-2; 9 bases align to TRBD1. Germline CDR1 reads SGHRS; CDR2 reads YFSETQ. This CDR3 region has 15 residues. The CDR3 nucleotides read TGCACCAGCAGCTTGGGCCGGGACAGGGACCATGGCTACACCTTC. Amino acid sequence: CTSSLGRDRDHGYTF.

Details on this clonotype: An end of the junction differs from the germline gene, which may be a read error. The V gene is TRBV6-1, the J gene TRBJ1-5; D not resolved. The CDR3 totals 16 residues. Germline V gene data show CDR1 as MNHNS and CDR2 as SASEGT. CDR3: CASSFVGSLSDQPQHF. The CDR3 nucleotides read TGTGCCAGCAGTTTTGTGGGGAGCCTTAGCGATCAGCCCCAGCATTTT.

A note on this clonotype: A read error is possible here, since a much larger clone lies one base away. As the CDR3 is not closed by the conserved phenylalanine or tryptophan, this likely results from a read error. The chain combines TRBV6-1 with TRBJ2-7; 8 positions match TRBD2. The germline V gene encodes CDR1 MNHNS and CDR2 SASEGT. With V trimmed by 8 bases and J by 4 bases, 7 bases remained unmatched. The CDR3 totals 13 residues. The CDR3 region has the DNA TGTGCCAGCGGTGCCGGGGGGGGATACGAGCAGTACATC. This codes for CASGAGGGYEQYI.

A single count supports this clonotype. CDR3 protein: CAISPGLTGVNQQFF. The CDR3 DNA sequence: TGTGCCATCAGCCCCGGACTAACGGGTGTAAATCAGCAGTTCTTC. V usage is TRBV6-2 or TRBV6-3 and J usage is TRBJ2-1, with D possibly matching TRBD2 (6 bases). The V end was cut by 10 bases, the J end by 11 bases, with 27 bases between. This CDR3 has 15 amino acids. From germline, CDR1 is MNHEY and CDR2 SVGEGT.

Concerning this clonotype itself: Its ends do not fully match the called genes, so a read error is possible. The chain carries TRBV11-2 and TRBJ1-1; D may be TRBD1 (6 bases). Germline V CDR1 and CDR2: SGHAT, FQNNGV. The CDR3 has 15 residues. This chain's CDR3 is CVSSLEPGAKTEAFF. The CDR3 DNA is TGTGTCAGCAGCTTAGAGCCGGGGGCGAAGACCGAAGCTTTCTTT.

V is TRBV12-3 or TRBV12-4 and J is TRBJ2-5, with D perhaps TRBD1 (6 bases). V lost 10 bases to trimming and J lost 2 bases, with 11 bases between them. The CDR3 totals 12 residues. DNA for the CDR3: TGTGCCACCAGGGGCAAACAAGAGACCCAGTACTTC. Amino acids: CATRGKQETQYF.

As for this clonotype: Since a much larger clone is just one base distant, this may be a read error. As DNA, the CDR3 is TGCAGTGCTAGAGTGGGCGGGATCGCCTACGAGCAGTACTTC. It is translated as CSARVGGIAYEQYF. The chain couples TRBV20-1 to TRBJ2-7; D perhaps matches TRBD2 (6 bases). V was trimmed by 1 base and J by 2 bases, leaving 12 bases between them. The CDR3 is 14 residues long. Germline-derived CDR1 and CDR2 are DFQATT and SNEGSKA (reference sequence).